This TCR beta chain was obtained from a study of T cell repertoires in cytomegalovirus infection. As for the study in general: In public TCR beta signatures, there were indications of both CMV infection and matching HLA type.

TCRdb called the reads again in MiXCR, with one record for every CDR3 protein. The sample shows around 450,000 distinct CDR3 sequences, about 11% of them seen only once. Findings of the study overall: Across the ex vivo response, the dominant clonotypes were HLA-C-restricted CMV-specific TCR beta clonotypes.

This clonotype was counted many times. Antigen specificity is unknown. Material: PBMCs. The receptor comes from a human donor in good health (CMV status not recorded). Some clones in this sample may be carry-over from other donors' samples.

CDR3 sequence reads: CSARDGGTGGNQPQHF. For the CDR3, the DNA is TGCAGTGCTAGAGATGGCGGGACAGGGGGCAATCAGCCCCAGCATTTT. The chain recombines TRBV20-1 with TRBJ1-5, with TRBD1 matching over 10 bases. The CDR3 sequence is 16 residues long. The germline V gene encodes CDR1 DFQATT and CDR2 SNEGSKA (reference sequence). V trimming: 0 bases; J trimming: 2 bases; junction bases outside the gene matches: 4.